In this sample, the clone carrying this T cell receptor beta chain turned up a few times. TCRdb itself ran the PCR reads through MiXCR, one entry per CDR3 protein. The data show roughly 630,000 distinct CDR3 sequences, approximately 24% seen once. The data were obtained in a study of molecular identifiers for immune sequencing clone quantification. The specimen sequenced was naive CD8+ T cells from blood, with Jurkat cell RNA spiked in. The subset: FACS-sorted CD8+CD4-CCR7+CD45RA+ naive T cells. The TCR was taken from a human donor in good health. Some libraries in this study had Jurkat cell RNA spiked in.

The CDR3 DNA follows: TGTGCCAGTAGTATCGCTAGCGGGGGCACCACAGATACGCAGTATTTT. Protein product: CASSIASGGTTDTQYF. This chain connects TRBV19 to TRBJ2-3, with 10 nucleotides matching TRBD2. Germline-derived CDR1 and CDR2 are LNHDA and SQIVND (reference sequence). V was pared by 3 bases and J by 2 bases, with 5 bases of the junction left unmatched. The CDR3 has 16 residues.